The 5 T cell receptor beta chains below come from one sample, sequenced in a study of shared clonotypes between healthy human individuals. The method was immunoSEQ multiplex PCR; TCRdb's version includes in-frame clones alone and lacks a portion of them. The table has about 680,000 clones, 92% seen once; the top ten hold 24%. CD45RO-negative cells were positively selected for CCR7, leaving out terminally differentiated effector memory CD45RA+ cells. Sequencing was done on a sample of naive CD8+ T cells sorted from blood. These receptors all stem from a man aged 30-40 years in good health.

The chain has TRBV2 and TRBJ2-7; D unclear. The CDR3 totals 11 residues. Trimming removed 10 bases from V and 6 bases from J, with 13 bases in between. Germline V gene sequence: CDR1 SNHLY, CDR2 FYNNEI. In DNA form, the CDR3 reads TGTGCCACCCGGAGCCGGACCGAGCAGTACTTC. Amino acid sequence: CATRSRTEQYF.

Here the CDR3 reads CASSLVGGPGNEQFF. The CDR3 DNA is TGTGCCAGCAGCTTGGTGGGAGGGCCTGGGAATGAGCAGTTCTTC. The chain is built from TRBV5-8 and TRBJ2-1; 7 positions agree with TRBD2. The CDR3 runs to 15 residues. In germline, CDR1 is SGHTS, CDR2 YDEGEE. J lost 7 bases, V lost 0 bases, and 7 bases had no gene match.

Notes on this clone: Other DNA sequences in this sample translate to the same CDR3. The J gene is TRBJ2-7, the V gene TRBV9; tentatively, D is TRBD2 (7 bases). Germline lookup yields CDR1 SGDLS and CDR2 YYNGEE. There are 14 residues in the CDR3. V lost 0 bases and J lost 5, with 12 bases in between. The CDR3 nucleotides are TGTGCCAGCAGCGTAGTAGGGGGAGGGGACGAGCAGTACTTC. It is translated as CASSVVGGGDEQYF.

The chain is built from TRBV7-6 and TRBJ2-1; tentative D call: TRBD2 (6 bases). CDR1 is SGHVS, CDR2 FNYEAQ, per germline. V was pared by 7 bases and J by 2 bases, with 21 bases between. This CDR3 region has 17 residues. The CDR3 nucleotides are TGTGCCAGCACCCCCGGGTGGGGAGGAGAGACCTACAATGAGCAGTTCTTC. Its translation: CASTPGWGGETYNEQFF.

The chain uses TRBV10-3 and TRBJ2-2; TRBD2 aligns across 12 bases. J gave up 2 bases and V 0 bases, and 4 bases lay outside the gene matches. The CDR3 is made up of 18 amino acids. Germline lookup yields CDR1 ENHRY and CDR2 SYGVKD. Here the CDR3 reads CAISESQLAGGNTGELFF. CDR3 DNA: TGTGCCATCAGTGAGTCGCAACTAGCGGGAGGAAACACCGGGGAGCTGTTTTTT.